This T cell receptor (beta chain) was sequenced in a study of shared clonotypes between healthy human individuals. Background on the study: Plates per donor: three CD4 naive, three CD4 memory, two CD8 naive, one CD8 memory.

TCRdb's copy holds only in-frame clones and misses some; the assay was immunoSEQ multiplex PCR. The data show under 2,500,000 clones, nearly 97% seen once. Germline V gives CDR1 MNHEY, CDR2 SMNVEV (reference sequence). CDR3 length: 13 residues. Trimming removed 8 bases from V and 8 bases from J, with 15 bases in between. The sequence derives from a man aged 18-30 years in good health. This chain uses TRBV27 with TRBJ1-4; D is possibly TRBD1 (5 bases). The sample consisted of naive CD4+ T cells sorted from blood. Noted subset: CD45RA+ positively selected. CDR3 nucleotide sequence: TGTGCCAGCTCTTACAGGTGGGAAGAAAAACTGTTTTTT. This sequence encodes CASSYRWEEKLFF.